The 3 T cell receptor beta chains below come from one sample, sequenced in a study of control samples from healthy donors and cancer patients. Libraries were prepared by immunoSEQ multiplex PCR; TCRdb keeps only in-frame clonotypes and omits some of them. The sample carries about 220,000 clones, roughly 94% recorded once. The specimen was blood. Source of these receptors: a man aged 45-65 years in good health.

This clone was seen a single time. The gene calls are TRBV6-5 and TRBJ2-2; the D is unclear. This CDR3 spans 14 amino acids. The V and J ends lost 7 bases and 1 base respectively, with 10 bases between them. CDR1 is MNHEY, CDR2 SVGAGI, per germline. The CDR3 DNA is TGTGCCAGCATTCCGTCGGGGAACACCGGGGAGCTGTTTTTT. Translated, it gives CASIPSGNTGELFF.

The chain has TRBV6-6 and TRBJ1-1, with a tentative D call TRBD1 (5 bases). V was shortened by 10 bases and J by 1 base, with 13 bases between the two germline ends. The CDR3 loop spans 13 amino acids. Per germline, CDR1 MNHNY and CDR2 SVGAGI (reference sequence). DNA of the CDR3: TGTGCCACCCGGACACGGGCGAACACTGAAGCTTTCTTT. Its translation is CATRTRANTEAFF.

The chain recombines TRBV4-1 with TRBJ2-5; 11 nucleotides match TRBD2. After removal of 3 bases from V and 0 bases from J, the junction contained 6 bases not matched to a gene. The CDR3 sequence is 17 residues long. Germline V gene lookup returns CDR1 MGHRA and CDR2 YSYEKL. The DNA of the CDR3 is TGCGCCAGCAGCCAGTACGGGGGACTAGCGGACCAAGAGACCCAGTACTTC. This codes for CASSQYGGLADQETQYF.